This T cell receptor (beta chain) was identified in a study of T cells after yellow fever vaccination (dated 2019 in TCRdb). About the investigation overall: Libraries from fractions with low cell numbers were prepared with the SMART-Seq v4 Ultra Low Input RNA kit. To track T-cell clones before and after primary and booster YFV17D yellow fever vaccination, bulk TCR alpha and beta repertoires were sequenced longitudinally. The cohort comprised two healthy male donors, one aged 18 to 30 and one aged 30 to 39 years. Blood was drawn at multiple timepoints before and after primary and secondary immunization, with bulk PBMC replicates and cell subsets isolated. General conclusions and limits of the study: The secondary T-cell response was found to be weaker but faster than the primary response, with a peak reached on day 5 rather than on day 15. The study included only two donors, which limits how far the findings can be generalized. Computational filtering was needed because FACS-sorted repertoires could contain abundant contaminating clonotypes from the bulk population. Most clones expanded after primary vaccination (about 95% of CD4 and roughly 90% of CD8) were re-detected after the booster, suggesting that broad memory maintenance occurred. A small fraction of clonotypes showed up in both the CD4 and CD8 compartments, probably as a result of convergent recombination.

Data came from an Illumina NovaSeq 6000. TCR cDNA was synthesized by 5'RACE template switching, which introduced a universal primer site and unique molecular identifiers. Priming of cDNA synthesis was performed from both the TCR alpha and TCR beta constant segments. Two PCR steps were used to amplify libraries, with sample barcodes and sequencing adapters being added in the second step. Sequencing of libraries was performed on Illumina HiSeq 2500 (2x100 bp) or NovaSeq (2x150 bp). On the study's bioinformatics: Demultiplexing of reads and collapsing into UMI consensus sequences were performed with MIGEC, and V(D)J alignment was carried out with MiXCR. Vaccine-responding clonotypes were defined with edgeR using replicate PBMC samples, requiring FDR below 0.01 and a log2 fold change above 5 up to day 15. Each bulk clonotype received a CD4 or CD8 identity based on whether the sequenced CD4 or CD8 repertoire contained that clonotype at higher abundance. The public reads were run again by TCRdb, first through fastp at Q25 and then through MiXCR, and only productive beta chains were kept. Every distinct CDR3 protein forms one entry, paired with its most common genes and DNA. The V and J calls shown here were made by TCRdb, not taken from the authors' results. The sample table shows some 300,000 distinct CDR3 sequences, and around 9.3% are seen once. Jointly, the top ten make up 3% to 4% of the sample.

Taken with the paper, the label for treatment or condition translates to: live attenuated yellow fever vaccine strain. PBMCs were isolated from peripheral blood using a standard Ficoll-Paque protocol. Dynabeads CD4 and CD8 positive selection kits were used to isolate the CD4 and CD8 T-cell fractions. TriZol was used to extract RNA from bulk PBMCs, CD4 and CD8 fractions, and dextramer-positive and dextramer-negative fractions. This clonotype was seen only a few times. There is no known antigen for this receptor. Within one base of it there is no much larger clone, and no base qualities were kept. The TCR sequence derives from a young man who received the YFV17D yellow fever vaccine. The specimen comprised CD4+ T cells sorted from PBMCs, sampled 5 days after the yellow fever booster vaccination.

The nucleotides are TGTGCCAGCAGCTCCATAGGGTGGGGACTTACAGGTGTGGACACTGAAGCTTTCTTT. This translates into CASSSIGWGLTGVDTEAFF. The chain is encoded by TRBV13 joined to TRBJ1-1; the D gene is perhaps TRBD1, on 5 matching bases. The CDR3 runs 19 amino acids, cysteine and phenylalanine included. The read is trimmed to its CDR3 DNA, 57 bases read in frame from base 1. The germline ends are 27 bases apart after V is trimmed by 4 bases and J by 3 bases. In the germline V gene (reference sequence), CDR1 corresponds to PRHDT and CDR2 to FYEKMQ.